Below are 14 T cell receptor beta chains sequenced from a single sample in a study of type 1 regulatory T cells. Their cognate antigens are unknown. MiXCR was run by TCRdb on the reads, yielding one entry per CDR3 protein. Counted here are roughly 60,000 distinct CDR3 sequences, approximately 60% occurring once; the ten biggest clones make up around 1.9%. Sequenced material: cultured non-Tr1 T cells, either the whole culture or a sorted T cell fraction (not recorded which). Every receptor here comes from a human donor in good health.

The CDR3 is CASSLLGNTGELFF. The CDR3 region has the DNA TGCGCCAGCAGCTTGCTGGGGAACACCGGGGAGCTGTTTTTT. The chain couples TRBV5-1 to TRBJ2-2, with D unclear. Deletions cut 1 base from V and 1 base from J, with 5 bases between. Germline V gene sequence: CDR1 SGHRS, CDR2 YFSETQ. This CDR3 comprises 14 residues.

The chain carries TRBV27 and TRBJ1-6; possible D gene TRBD1, 5 bases. The germline CDR1 and CDR2 sequences are MNHEY and SMNVEV (reference sequence). CDR3 length: 16 residues. Deletions cut 4 bases from V and 5 bases from J, with 15 bases between. For the CDR3, the DNA is TGTGCCAGCAGTTCTCCGCAGGGCGGGAATAATTCACCCCTCCACTTT. Translated: CASSSPQGGNNSPLHF.

CDR3 in DNA: TGTGCCAGCAGCTCCAGTCCCGGGGTCACAGATACGCAGTATTTT. The encoded protein is CASSSSPGVTDTQYF. V and J are TRBV7-9 and TRBJ2-3, with D possibly matching TRBD2 (5 bases). There are 15 residues in the CDR3. Germline CDR1 reads SEHNR; CDR2 reads FQNEAQ (reference sequence). Trimming removed 4 bases at V and 2 bases at J, with 13 bases between.

By share, this clonotype counts as medium-sized. This rearrangement joins TRBV4-1 to TRBJ1-5; D not resolved. V lost 0 bases and J 7 bases, leaving 7 bases between the germline ends. Germline V gene data show CDR1 as MGHRA and CDR2 as YSYEKL. The CDR3 loop spans 13 amino acids. The CDR3 region is CASSQDRVQPQHF. The CDR3 nucleotides are TGCGCCAGCAGCCAAGATCGGGTGCAGCCCCAGCATTTT.

The rearrangement joins TRBV6-1 to TRBJ1-1; D perhaps matches TRBD1 (5 bases). Trimming took 0 bases from V and 3 from J, leaving 8 bases between them. Germline V gene data show CDR1 as MNHNS and CDR2 as SASEGT. The CDR3 totals 14 residues. DNA for the CDR3: TGTGCCAGCAGTGAAGCGGCGGGGGACACTGAAGCTTTCTTT. Its protein is CASSEAAGDTEAFF.

This clonotype was counted a few times. The chain joins TRBV7-2 to TRBJ2-1; D might be TRBD2 (6 bases). From germline, CDR1 is SGHTA and CDR2 FQGNSA. The V end lost 6 bases, the J end lost 4 bases, and 16 bases lay between the germline ends. This CDR3 has 15 amino acids. CDR3: CASSSGAGLYNEQFF. The CDR3 DNA reads as TGTGCCAGCAGTTCCGGCGCGGGGTTATACAATGAGCAGTTCTTC.

The chain is built from TRBV6-2 or TRBV6-3 and TRBJ2-2; 8 bases align to TRBD2. The CDR3 has 16 residues. The germline V gene has CDR1 MNHEY and CDR2 SVGEGT. V was clipped by 5 bases and J by 8 bases; unmatched bases: 13. CDR3 sequence: CASSPRRTSGGGELFF. In nucleotides, the CDR3 is TGTGCCAGCAGTCCGCGAAGAACTAGCGGAGGGGGGGAGCTGTTTTTT.

The V and J genes are TRBV6-1 and TRBJ2-3, with D possibly matching TRBD2 (6 bases). The V gene lost 0 bases and the J gene lost 7 bases, with 14 bases spanning the gap. This CDR3 has 15 residues. Germline V gives CDR1 MNHNS, CDR2 SASEGT. The CDR3 loop reads CASSEAGTPDYTQYF. The CDR3 DNA is TGTGCCAGCAGTGAAGCGGGGACTCCCGACTATACGCAGTATTTT.

The count of this clonotype is one. The genes are TRBV9 and TRBJ1-1, with D uncertain. Germline V gene lookup returns CDR1 SGDLS and CDR2 YYNGEE. The germline V and J ends were trimmed by 0 bases and 3 bases, with 18 bases remaining between them. CDR3 length: 17 amino acids. The CDR3 sequence: CASSVAGSQIRDTEAFF. CDR3 nucleotide sequence: TGTGCCAGCAGCGTAGCTGGGTCCCAGATCAGAGACACTGAAGCTTTCTTT.

This clonotype was seen just once. This sequence joins TRBV5-1 and TRBJ1-1; no firm D call. The germline V gene encodes CDR1 SGHRS and CDR2 YFSETQ. This CDR3 is 15 amino acids long. V gave up 5 bases and J gave up 0 bases, with 14 bases separating them. The CDR3 bases are TGCGCCAGCAGGATGCAGGACTCGATGAACACTGAAGCTTTCTTT. Protein product: CASRMQDSMNTEAFF.

The chain links TRBV13 to TRBJ2-7; possible D gene TRBD2, 6 bases. This CDR3 spans 14 amino acids. CDR1 and CDR2 from the germline V gene are PRHDT and FYEKMQ (reference sequence). The V end was cut by 4 bases, the J end by 2 bases, with 12 bases between. The CDR3 spells CASSSPGLPYEQYF. Here the CDR3 DNA reads TGTGCCAGCAGCTCGCCGGGACTCCCCTACGAGCAGTACTTC.

The chain links TRBV13 to TRBJ2-1; TRBD2 matches at 10 bases. Trimming removed 5 bases from V and 5 bases from J; junction bases left unmatched: 15. The CDR3 totals 18 residues. CDR1 and CDR2 (germline): PRHDT, FYEKMQ (reference sequence). CDR3 sequence: CASSPQWTSGGRDNEQFF. The CDR3 region has the DNA TGTGCCAGCAGCCCTCAATGGACTAGCGGAGGCCGGGACAATGAGCAGTTCTTC.

The rearrangement links TRBV12-3 or TRBV12-4 to TRBJ2-2, with unresolved D. This CDR3 region has 16 residues. Trimming cost V 0 bases and J 1 base, with 9 bases left between them. The chain's CDR3 is CASSLALRQNTGELFF. The DNA of the CDR3 is TGTGCCAGCAGTTTAGCGCTAAGACAGAACACCGGGGAGCTGTTTTTT.

Only a few counts were recorded for this clonotype. V is TRBV20-1 and J is TRBJ2-7; D uncertain. V lost 1 base to trimming and J lost 6 bases, with 10 bases between them. CDR3 length equals 12 residues. CDR1 DFQATT and CDR2 SNEGSKA come from the germline V gene (reference sequence). DNA for the CDR3: TGCAGTGCTAGAGGGCCCGGGTCCGAGCAGTACTTC. It translates to CSARGPGSEQYF.